A single sample gave rise to the 12 T cell receptor beta chains below, sequenced in a study of T cell changes during pregnancy in multiple sclerosis. Assay used: immunoSEQ multiplex PCR; TCRdb lists only in-frame clones, some missing. The sample has under 60,000 clones; roughly 90% are singletons. The sequences come from CD4+ T cells from peripheral blood mononuclear cells, collected after pregnancy. Every receptor here comes from a female donor with multiple sclerosis, enrolled in a pregnancy study.

V is TRBV9 and J is TRBJ2-3, with a possible D match to TRBD1 (6 bases). This CDR3 contains 17 residues. Trimming shortened V by 0 bases and J by 2 bases, and 16 bases separated the two germline ends. In germline, CDR1 is SGDLS, CDR2 YYNGEE. CDR3 sequence: CASSVEGPTGITDTQYF. Written as DNA, the CDR3 is TGTGCCAGCAGCGTAGAGGGGCCTACAGGGATCACAGATACGCAGTATTTT. The full variable domain, in which reference TRBV9 and TRBJ2-3 provide the parts outside the CDR3, is DSGVTQTPKHLITATGQRVTLRCSPRSGDLSVYWYQQSLDQGLQFLIQYYNGEERAKGNILERFSAQQFPDLHSELNLSSLELGDSALYFCASSVEGPTGITDTQYFGPGTRLTVL.

In this sample, this clone turned up a few times. V usage is TRBV18 and J usage is TRBJ1-1; no clear D gene. CDR3 length: 13 amino acids. CDR1 is KGHSH, CDR2 LQKENI, per germline. V dropped 0 bases and J dropped 10 bases, with 12 bases sitting between them. The CDR3 sequence: CASSPPSRFGAFF. In DNA, the CDR3 is TGTGCCAGCTCACCACCCAGCAGGTTTGGAGCTTTCTTT.

DNA for the CDR3: TGTGCCAGCAGCTCTCAGGGGGCGTCCTACGAGCAGTACTTC. Amino acids: CASSSQGASYEQYF. The rearrangement joins TRBV2 to TRBJ2-7; TRBD1 matches at 8 bases. The CDR3 runs 14 residues. CDR1 SNHLY and CDR2 FYNNEI come from the germline V gene. Trimming at V came to 6 bases and at J to 1 base, leaving 5 bases not matched to a gene.

DNA of the CDR3: TGTGCCAGCAGTGATGACAGGGGCACAGATACGCAGTATTTT. It codes for CASSDDRGTDTQYF. This chain joins TRBV2 and TRBJ2-3; 7 bases match TRBD1. V shed 3 bases, J shed 1 base, and the junction held 1 base outside the gene matches. From germline, CDR1 is SNHLY and CDR2 FYNNEI. CDR3 length: 14 residues.

V is TRBV25-1 and J is TRBJ1-2; D not certain. Looked up from germline, CDR1 is MGHDK and CDR2 is SYGVNS. The V gene lost 3 bases and the J gene lost 4 bases, with 9 bases spanning the gap. The CDR3 sequence is 13 residues long. The CDR3 DNA reads as TGTGCCAGCAGTGACCTAGGATCCTATGGCTACACCTTC. It translates to CASSDLGSYGYTF.

This clone has just a few counts. The chain couples TRBV7-3 to TRBJ1-1; D perhaps matches TRBD1 (5 bases). The CDR3 is 13 residues long. Germline V gene sequence: CDR1 SGHTA, CDR2 FQGTGA. Trimming removed 4 bases at V and 1 base at J, with 7 bases between. The CDR3 DNA reads TGTGCCAGCAGCTCCGGACAGAACACTGAAGCTTTCTTT. As protein: CASSSGQNTEAFF.

This clone was seen more than once but under ten times. The CDR3 region is CASSLQGWGEQYF. CDR3 nucleotide sequence: TGTGCCAGCAGCTTACAGGGATGGGGCGAGCAGTACTTC. This rearrangement joins TRBV7-2 to TRBJ2-7; maybe TRBD1 (5 bases). V lost 2 bases, J lost 6 bases, and 11 bases lay in between. The CDR3 spans 13 residues. Germline V lookup: CDR1 SGHTA, CDR2 FQGNSA.

The chain couples TRBV6-5 to TRBJ1-5; 9 bases match TRBD1. The length of the CDR3 is 14 residues. V lost 6 bases, J lost 6 bases, and 6 bases stayed unmatched. Per the germline V gene, CDR1 is MNHEY and CDR2 is SVGAGI. The DNA for the CDR3 is TGTGCCAGCAGGGGGACAGGGCTTTCTCAGCCCCAGCATTTT. Protein: CASRGTGLSQPQHF.

The rearrangement links TRBV7-2 to TRBJ2-5; D is unclear. CDR3 length: 12 residues. Per germline, CDR1 SGHTA and CDR2 FQGNSA. V was trimmed by 4 bases and J by 4 bases, leaving 7 bases between them. DNA of the CDR3: TGTGCCAGCAGCTCTACGAGAGAGACCCAGTACTTC. Amino acids: CASSSTRETQYF.

The chain uses TRBV6-5 and TRBJ1-5; 7 positions agree with TRBD1. Per germline, CDR1 MNHEY and CDR2 SVGAGI. There are 15 residues in the CDR3. After removal of 6 bases from V and 0 bases from J, the junction contained 5 bases not matched to a gene. CDR3 loop: CASRSQGHSNQPQHF. For the CDR3, the DNA is TGTGCCAGCAGATCACAGGGGCATAGCAATCAGCCCCAGCATTTT.

V and J are TRBV9 and TRBJ2-7; 8 bases map to TRBD1. CDR3 size: 15 residues. Germline V gene lookup returns CDR1 SGDLS and CDR2 YYNGEE. Trimming removed 3 bases from V and 2 bases from J; junction bases left unmatched: 7. This CDR3 reads CASSARQGRTYEQYF. The CDR3 nucleotides are TGTGCCAGCAGCGCCCGACAGGGGCGGACCTACGAGCAGTACTTC. Supplemented by reference TRBV9 and TRBJ2-7, the full variable domain reads DSGVTQTPKHLITATGQRVTLRCSPRSGDLSVYWYQQSLDQGLQFLIQYYNGEERAKGNILERFSAQQFPDLHSELNLSSLELGDSALYFCASSARQGRTYEQYFGPGTRLTVT.

In this sample, this clone turned up once. The J gene is TRBJ2-7, the V gene TRBV4-2; D is possibly TRBD1 (7 bases). The germline V and J ends were trimmed by 1 base and 6 bases, with 13 bases remaining between them. Germline V lookup: CDR1 LGHNA, CDR2 YNFKEQ. CDR3 length equals 14 residues. The CDR3, as DNA: TGTGCCAGCAGCCAAGGGAGGGACAGAGCCGAGCAGTACTTC. Residues: CASSQGRDRAEQYF.